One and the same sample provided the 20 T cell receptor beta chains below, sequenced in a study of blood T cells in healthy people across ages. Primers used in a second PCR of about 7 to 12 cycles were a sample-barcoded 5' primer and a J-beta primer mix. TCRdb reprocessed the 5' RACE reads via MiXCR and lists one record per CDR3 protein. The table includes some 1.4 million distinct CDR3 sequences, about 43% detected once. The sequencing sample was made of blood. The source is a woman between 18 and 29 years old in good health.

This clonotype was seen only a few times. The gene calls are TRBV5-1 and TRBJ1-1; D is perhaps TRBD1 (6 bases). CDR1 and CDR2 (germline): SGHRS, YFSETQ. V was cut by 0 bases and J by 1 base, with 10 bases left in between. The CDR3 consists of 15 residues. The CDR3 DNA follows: TGCGCCAGCAGCTTGGACAGGGCCGCGAACACTGAAGCTTTCTTT. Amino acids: CASSLDRAANTEAFF.

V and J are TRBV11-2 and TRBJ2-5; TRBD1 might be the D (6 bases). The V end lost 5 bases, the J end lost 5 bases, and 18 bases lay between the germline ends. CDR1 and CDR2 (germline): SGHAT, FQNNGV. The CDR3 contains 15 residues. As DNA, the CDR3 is TGTGCCAGCAGCGTAAACAGGGCACGAGGGGAGACCCAGTACTTC. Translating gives CASSVNRARGETQYF. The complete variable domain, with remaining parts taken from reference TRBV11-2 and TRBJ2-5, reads EAGVAQSPRYKIIEKRQSVAFWCNPISGHATLYWYQQILGQGPKLLIQFQNNGVVDDSQLPKDRFSAERLKGVDSTLKIQPAKLEDSAVYLCASSVNRARGETQYFGPGTRLLVL.

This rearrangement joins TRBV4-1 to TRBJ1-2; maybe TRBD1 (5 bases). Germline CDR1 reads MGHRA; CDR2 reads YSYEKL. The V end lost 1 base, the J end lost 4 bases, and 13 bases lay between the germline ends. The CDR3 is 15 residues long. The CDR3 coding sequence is TGCGCCAGCAGCCAAGGACGGGGCGCGGGCTATGGCTACACCTTC. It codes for CASSQGRGAGYGYTF.

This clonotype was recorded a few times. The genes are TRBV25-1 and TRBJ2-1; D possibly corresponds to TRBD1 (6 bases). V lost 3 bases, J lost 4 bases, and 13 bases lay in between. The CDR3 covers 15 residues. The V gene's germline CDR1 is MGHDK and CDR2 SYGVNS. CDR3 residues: CASSEDRVSYNEQFF. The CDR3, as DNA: TGTGCCAGCAGTGAGGACAGAGTCTCGTACAATGAGCAGTTCTTC.

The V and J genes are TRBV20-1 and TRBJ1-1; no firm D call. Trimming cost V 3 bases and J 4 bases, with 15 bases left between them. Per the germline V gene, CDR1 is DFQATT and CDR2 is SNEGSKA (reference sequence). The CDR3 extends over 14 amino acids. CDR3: CSARLSGTGTEAFF. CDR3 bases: TGCAGTGCTAGGTTATCAGGAACGGGCACTGAAGCTTTCTTT.

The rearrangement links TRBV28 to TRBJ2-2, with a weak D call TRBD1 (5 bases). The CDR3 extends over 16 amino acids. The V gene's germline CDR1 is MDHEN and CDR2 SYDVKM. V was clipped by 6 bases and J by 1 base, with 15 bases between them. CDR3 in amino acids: CASRLQGTKNTGELFF. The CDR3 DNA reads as TGTGCCAGCAGACTGCAGGGAACTAAGAACACCGGGGAGCTGTTTTTT.

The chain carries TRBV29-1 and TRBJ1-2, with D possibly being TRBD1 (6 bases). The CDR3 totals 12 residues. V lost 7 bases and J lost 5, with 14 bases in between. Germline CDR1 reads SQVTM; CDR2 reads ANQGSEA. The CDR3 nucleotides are TGCAGCGCCGGACAGCCCTCATATGGCTACACCTTC. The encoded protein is CSAGQPSYGYTF.

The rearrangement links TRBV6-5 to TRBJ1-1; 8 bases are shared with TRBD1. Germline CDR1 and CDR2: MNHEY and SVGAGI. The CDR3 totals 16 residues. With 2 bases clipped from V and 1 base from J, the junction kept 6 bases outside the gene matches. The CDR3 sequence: CASSYQRQGRNTEAFF. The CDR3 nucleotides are TGTGCCAGCAGTTACCAAAGACAGGGGCGGAACACTGAAGCTTTCTTT.

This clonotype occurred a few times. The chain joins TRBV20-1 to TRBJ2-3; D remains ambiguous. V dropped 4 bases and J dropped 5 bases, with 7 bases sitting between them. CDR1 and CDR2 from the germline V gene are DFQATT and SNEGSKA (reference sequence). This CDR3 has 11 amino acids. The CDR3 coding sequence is TGCAGTGCTAAAAAAGTAGATACGCAGTATTTT. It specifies CSAKKVDTQYF.

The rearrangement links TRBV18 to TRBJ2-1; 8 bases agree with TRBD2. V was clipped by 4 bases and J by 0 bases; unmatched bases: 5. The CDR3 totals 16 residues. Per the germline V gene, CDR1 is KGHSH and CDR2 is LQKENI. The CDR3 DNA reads TGTGCCAGCTCACGAACCGGGACTAGCTCCTACAATGAGCAGTTCTTC. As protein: CASSRTGTSSYNEQFF.

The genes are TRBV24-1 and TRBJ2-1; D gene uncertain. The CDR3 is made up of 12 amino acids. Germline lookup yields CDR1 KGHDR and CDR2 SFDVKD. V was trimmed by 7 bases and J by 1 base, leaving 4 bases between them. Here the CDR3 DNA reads TGTGCCACCAGGGGTTCCTACAATGAGCAGTTCTTC. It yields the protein CATRGSYNEQFF.

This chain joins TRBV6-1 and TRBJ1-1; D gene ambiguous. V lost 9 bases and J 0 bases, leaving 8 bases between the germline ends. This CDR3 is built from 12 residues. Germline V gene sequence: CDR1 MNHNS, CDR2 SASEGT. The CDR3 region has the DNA TGTGCCAGTAACCCGATGAACACTGAAGCTTTCTTT. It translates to CASNPMNTEAFF.

DNA of the CDR3: TGTGCCAGCAGCTTCACTAGCGGGGGCCCCAACCAAGAGACCCAGTACTTC. This encodes CASSFTSGGPNQETQYF. This sequence joins TRBV7-9 and TRBJ2-5; TRBD2 matches at 11 bases. Germline V lookup: CDR1 SEHNR, CDR2 FQNEAQ (reference sequence). Trimming removed 3 bases from V and 0 bases from J; junction bases left unmatched: 6. The CDR3 loop spans 17 amino acids.

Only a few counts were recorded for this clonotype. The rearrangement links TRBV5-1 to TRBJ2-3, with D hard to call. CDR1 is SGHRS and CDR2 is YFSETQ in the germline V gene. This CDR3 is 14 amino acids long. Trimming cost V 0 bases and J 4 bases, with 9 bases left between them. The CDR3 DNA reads TGCGCCAGCAGCTTGGCCATCGGCGCAGATACGCAGTATTTT. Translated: CASSLAIGADTQYF.

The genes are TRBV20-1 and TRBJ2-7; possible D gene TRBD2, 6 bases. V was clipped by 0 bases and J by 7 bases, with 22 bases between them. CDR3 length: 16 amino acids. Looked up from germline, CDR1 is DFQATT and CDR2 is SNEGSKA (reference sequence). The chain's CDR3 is CSARDVGTSFNNEQYF. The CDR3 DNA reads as TGCAGTGCTAGAGATGTGGGAACTAGCTTCAACAATGAGCAGTACTTC.

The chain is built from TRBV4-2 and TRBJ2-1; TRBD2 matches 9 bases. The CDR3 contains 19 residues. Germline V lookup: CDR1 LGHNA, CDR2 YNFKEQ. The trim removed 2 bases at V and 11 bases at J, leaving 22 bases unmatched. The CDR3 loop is CASSQLGAGGSARRDKQFF. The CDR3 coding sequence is TGTGCCAGCAGCCAATTGGGGGCGGGAGGGAGCGCGCGCCGCGATAAGCAGTTCTTC.

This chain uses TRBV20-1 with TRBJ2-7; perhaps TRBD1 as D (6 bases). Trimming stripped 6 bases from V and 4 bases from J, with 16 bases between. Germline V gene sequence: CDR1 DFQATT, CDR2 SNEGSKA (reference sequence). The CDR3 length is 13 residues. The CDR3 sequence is CSAFYGGRYEQYF. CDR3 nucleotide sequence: TGCAGTGCCTTTTATGGGGGCCGATACGAGCAGTACTTC.

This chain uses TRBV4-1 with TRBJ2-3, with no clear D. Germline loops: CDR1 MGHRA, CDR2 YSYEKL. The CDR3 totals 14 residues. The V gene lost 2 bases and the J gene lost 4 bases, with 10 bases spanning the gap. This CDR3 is CASSQLLSADTQYF. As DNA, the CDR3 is TGCGCCAGCAGCCAACTATTATCCGCAGATACGCAGTATTTT.

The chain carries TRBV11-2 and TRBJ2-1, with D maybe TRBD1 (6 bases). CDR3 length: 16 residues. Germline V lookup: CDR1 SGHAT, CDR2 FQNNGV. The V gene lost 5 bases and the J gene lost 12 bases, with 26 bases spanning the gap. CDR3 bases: TGTGCCAGCAGCATACTCCCTGGCCGGGACAAAGTAAGGCAGTTCTTC. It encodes CASSILPGRDKVRQFF.

The CDR3 region has the DNA TGCAGCCTTGGGACAAGTGCTAACTATGGCTACACCTTC. It encodes CSLGTSANYGYTF. The rearrangement links TRBV29-1 to TRBJ1-2; D possibly corresponds to TRBD1 (6 bases). The CDR3 is 13 amino acids. The germline V gene encodes CDR1 SQVTM and CDR2 ANQGSEA. V gave up 8 bases and J gave up 0 bases, with 13 bases separating them.